This TCR beta chain was identified during a study of shared clonotypes between healthy human individuals. From germline, CDR1 is SGHAT and CDR2 FQNNGV. This CDR3 has 12 amino acids. Trimming removed 8 bases at V and 0 bases at J, with 8 bases between. CD45RO negativity and positive selection for CCR7 defined naive CD8 cells, a population that excluded terminally differentiated effector memory CD45RA+ cells. Profiling relied on immunoSEQ multiplex PCR, and the TCRdb table lists in-frame clones only, not all of them. The table records some 2,000,000 clones, roughly 95% of them present only once. The receptor was derived from a man between 18 and 29 years old in good health. Sequenced: naive CD8+ T cells sorted from blood. This chain uses TRBV11-2 with TRBJ2-7, with D perhaps TRBD1 (6 bases). The DNA for the CDR3 is TGTGCCAGCCAGGGGCTCTCCTACGAGCAGTACTTC. It yields the protein CASQGLSYEQYF.